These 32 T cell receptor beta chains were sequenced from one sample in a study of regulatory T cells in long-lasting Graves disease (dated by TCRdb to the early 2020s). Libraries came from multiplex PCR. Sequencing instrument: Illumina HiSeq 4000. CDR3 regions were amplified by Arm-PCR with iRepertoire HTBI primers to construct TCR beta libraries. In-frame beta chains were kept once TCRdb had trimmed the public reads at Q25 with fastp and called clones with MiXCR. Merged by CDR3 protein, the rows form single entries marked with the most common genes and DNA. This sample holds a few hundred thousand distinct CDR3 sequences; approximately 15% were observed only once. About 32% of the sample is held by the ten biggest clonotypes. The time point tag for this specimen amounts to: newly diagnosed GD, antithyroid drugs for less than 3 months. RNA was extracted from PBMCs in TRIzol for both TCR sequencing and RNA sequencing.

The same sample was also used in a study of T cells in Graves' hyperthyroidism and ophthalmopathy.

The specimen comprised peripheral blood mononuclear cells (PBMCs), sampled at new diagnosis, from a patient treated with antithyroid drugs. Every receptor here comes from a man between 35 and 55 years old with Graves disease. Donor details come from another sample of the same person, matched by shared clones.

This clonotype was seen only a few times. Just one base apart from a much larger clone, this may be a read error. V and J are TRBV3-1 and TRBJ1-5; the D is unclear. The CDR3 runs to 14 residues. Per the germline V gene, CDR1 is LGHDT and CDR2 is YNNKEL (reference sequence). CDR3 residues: CASSQAPFNRPQHF. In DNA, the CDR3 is TGTGCCAGCAGCCAAGCCCCCTTTAATCGGCCCCAGCATTTT.

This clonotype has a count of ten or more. The chain's CDR3 is CASSEPHTYEQYF. As DNA, the CDR3 is TGTGCCAGCAGTGAACCCCATACCTACGAGCAGTACTTC. The chain links TRBV25-1 to TRBJ2-7; D gene ambiguous. Trimming took off 2 bases at V and 2 bases at J, with 7 bases between the two ends. Germline lookup yields CDR1 MGHDK and CDR2 SYGVNS. This CDR3 is built from 13 residues.

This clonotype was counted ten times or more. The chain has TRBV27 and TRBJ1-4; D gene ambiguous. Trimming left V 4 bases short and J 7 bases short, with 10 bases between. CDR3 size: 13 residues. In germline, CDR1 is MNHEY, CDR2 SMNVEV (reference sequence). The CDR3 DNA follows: TGTGCCAGCAGTTCCTTTTTCGGTGAAAAACTGTTTTTT. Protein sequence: CASSSFFGEKLFF.

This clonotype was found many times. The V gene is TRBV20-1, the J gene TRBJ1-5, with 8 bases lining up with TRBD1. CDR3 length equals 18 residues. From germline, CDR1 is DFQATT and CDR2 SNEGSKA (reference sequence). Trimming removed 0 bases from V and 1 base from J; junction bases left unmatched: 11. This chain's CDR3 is CSARDRGQAAMSNQPQHF. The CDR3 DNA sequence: TGCAGTGCTAGAGACCGGGGACAGGCCGCTATGAGCAATCAGCCCCAGCATTTT.

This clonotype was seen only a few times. CDR3 sequence reads: CSATVLHEQYF. The CDR3 DNA reads as TGCAGTGCTACCGTGCTGCACGAGCAGTACTTC. This chain joins TRBV20-1 and TRBJ2-7; D is ambiguous. The CDR3 is made up of 11 amino acids. Germline loops: CDR1 DFQATT, CDR2 SNEGSKA (reference sequence). The ends were cut back, 4 bases at V and 5 bases at J, with 9 bases in the middle.

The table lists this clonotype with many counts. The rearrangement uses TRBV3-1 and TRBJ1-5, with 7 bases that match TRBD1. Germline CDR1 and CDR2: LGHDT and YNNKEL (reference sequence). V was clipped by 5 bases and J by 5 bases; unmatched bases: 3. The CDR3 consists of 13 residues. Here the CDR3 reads CASSGTVDQPQHF. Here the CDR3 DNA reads TGTGCCAGCAGCGGGACAGTGGATCAGCCCCAGCATTTT.

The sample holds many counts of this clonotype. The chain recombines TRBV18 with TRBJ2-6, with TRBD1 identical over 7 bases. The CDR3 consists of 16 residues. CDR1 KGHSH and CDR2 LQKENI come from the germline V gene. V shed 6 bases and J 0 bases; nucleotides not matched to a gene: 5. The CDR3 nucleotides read TGTGCCAGCTCCCTCGCAGGGGGCTCTGGGGCCAACGTCCTGACTTTC. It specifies CASSLAGGSGANVLTF.

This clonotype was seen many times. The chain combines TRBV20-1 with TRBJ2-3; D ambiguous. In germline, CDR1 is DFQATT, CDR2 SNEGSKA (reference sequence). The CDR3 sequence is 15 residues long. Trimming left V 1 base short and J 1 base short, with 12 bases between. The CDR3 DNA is TGCAGTGCTAGAGCTTTTCTCATCGGCACAGATACGCAGTATTTT. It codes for CSARAFLIGTDTQYF.

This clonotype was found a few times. The CDR3 region has the DNA TGTGCCAGCTCACCAATGGCGGCTGAGAACACCGGGGAGCTGTTTTTT. It specifies CASSPMAAENTGELFF. The rearrangement links TRBV18 to TRBJ2-2; D gene uncertain. Trimming stripped 2 bases from V and 1 base from J, with 11 bases between. The CDR3 loop spans 16 amino acids. Germline CDR1 and CDR2: KGHSH and LQKENI.

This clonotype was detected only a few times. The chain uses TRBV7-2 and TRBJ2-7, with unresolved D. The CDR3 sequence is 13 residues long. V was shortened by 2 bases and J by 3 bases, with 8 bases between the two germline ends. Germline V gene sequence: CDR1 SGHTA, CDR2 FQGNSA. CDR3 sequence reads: CASSLRSLYEQYF. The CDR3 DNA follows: TGTGCCAGCAGCTTAAGGTCGCTCTACGAGCAGTACTTC.

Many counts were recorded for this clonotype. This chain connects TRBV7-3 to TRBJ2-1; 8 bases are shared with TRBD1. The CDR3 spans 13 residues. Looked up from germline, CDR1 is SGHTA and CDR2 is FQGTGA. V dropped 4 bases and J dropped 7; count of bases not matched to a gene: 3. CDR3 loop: CASSSTGENEQFF. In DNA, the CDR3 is TGTGCCAGCAGCTCGACAGGGGAGAATGAGCAGTTCTTC.

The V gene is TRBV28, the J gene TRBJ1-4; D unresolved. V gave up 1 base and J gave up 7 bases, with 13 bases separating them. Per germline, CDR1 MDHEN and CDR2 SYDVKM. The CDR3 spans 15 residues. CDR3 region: CASSLLSLWGEKLFF. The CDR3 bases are TGTGCCAGCAGTTTATTGTCCCTCTGGGGTGAAAAACTGTTTTTT. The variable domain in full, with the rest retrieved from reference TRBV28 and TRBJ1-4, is DVKVTQSSRYLVKRTGEKVFLECVQDMDHENMFWYRQDPGLGLRLIYFSYDVKMKEKGDIPEGYSVSREKKERFSLILESASTNQTSMYLCASSLLSLWGEKLFFGSGTQLSVL.

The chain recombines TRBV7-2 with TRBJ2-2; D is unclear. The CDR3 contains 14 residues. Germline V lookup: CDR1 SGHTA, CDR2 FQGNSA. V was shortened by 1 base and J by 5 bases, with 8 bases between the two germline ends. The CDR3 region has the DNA TGTGCCAGCAGCTTAGATCAACAGACCGGGGAGCTGTTTTTT. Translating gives CASSLDQQTGELFF.

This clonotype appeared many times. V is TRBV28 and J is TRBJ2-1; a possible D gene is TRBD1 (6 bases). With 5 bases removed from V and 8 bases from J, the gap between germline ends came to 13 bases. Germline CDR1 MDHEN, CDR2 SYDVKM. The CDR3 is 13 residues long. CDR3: CASSPGQIDEQFF. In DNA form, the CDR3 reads TGTGCCAGCAGTCCCGGACAGATTGATGAGCAGTTCTTC.

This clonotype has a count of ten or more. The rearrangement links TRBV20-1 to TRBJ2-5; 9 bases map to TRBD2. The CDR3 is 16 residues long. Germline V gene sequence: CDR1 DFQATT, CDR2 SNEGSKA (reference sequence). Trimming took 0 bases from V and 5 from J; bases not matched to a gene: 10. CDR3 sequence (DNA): TGCAGTGCTAGAGACCCTGGACTAGCGATAGGCGAGACCCAGTACTTC. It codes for CSARDPGLAIGETQYF.

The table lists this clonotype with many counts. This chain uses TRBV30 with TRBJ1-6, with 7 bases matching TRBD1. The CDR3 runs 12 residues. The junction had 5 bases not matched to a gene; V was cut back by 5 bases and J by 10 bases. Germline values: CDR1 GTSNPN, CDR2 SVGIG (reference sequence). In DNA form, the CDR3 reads TGTGCCTGGGGCAGGGGGGCGTCACCCCTCCACTTT. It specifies CAWGRGASPLHF.

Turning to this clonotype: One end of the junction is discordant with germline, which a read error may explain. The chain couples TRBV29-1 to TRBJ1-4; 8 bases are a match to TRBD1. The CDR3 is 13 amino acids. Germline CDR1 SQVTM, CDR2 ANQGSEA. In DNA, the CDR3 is TGCAGCGTTGAAGGGACAGGGAATGGAAAACTGTTTTTT. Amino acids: CSVEGTGNGKLFF.

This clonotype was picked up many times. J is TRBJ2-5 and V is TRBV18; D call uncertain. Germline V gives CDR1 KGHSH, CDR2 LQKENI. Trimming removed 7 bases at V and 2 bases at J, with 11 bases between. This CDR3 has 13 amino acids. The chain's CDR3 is CASLRGEQETQYF. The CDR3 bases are TGTGCCAGCTTACGCGGAGAACAAGAGACCCAGTACTTC.

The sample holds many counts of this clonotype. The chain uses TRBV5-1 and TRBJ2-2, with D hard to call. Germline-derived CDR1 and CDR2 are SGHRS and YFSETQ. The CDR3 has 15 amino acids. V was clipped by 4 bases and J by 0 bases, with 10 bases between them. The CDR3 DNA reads TGCGCCAGCAGCCGCGAATTAGCGAACACCGGGGAGCTGTTTTTT. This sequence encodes CASSRELANTGELFF.

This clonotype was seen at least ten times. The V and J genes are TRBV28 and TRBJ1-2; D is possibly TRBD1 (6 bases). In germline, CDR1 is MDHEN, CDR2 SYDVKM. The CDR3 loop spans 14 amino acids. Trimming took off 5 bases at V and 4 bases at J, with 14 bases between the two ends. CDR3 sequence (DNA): TGTGCCAGCAGTGCGACAGGAACAACCTATGGCTACACCTTC. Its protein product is CASSATGTTYGYTF.

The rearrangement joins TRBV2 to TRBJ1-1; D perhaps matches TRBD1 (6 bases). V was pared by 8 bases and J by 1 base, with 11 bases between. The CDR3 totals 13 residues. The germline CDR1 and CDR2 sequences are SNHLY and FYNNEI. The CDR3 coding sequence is TGTGCCAGCCGCCGGGACACGAACACTGAAGCTTTCTTT. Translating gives CASRRDTNTEAFF.

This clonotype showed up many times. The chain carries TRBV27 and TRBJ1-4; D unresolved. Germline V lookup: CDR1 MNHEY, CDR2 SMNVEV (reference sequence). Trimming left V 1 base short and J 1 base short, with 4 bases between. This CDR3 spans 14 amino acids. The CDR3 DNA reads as TGTGCCAGCAGTTTATTGGGAACTAATGAAAAACTGTTTTTT. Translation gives CASSLLGTNEKLFF.

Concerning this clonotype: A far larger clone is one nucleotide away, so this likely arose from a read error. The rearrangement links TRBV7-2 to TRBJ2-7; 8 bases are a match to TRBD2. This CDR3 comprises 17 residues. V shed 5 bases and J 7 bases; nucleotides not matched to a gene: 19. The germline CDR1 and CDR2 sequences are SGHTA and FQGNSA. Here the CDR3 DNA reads TGTGCCAGCAGCCCCGACGGGGATGCGGGGGGACACAATGAGCAGTACTTC. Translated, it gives CASSPDGDAGGHNEQYF.

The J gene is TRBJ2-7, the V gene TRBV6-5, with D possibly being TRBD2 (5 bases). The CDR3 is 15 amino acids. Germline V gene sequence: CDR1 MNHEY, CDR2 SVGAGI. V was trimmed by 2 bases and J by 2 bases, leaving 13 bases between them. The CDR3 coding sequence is TGTGCCAGCAGTTACCTTTACCGGGGAACCTACGAGCAGTACTTC. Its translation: CASSYLYRGTYEQYF.

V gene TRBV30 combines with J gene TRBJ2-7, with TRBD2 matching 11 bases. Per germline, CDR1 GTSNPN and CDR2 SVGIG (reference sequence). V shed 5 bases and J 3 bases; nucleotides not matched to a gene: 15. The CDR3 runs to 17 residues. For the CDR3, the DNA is TGTGCCTGGCGACGGCCGGGACTAGCGGTCGGTCACTACGAGCAGTACTTC. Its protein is CAWRRPGLAVGHYEQYF.

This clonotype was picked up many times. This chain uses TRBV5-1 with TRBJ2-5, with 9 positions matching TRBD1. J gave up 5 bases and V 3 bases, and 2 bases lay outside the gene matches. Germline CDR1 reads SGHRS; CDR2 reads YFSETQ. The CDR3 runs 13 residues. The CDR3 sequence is CASSWGQGETQYF. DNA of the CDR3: TGCGCCAGCAGCTGGGGACAGGGCGAGACCCAGTACTTC.

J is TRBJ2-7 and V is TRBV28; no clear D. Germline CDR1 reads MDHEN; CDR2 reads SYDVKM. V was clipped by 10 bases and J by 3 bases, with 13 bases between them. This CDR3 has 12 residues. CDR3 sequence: CATVSRGYEQYF. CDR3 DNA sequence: TGTGCCACCGTAAGTAGAGGCTACGAGCAGTACTTC. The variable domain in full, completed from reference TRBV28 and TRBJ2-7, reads DVKVTQSSRYLVKRTGEKVFLECVQDMDHENMFWYRQDPGLGLRLIYFSYDVKMKEKGDIPEGYSVSREKKERFSLILESASTNQTSMYLCATVSRGYEQYFGPGTRLTVT.

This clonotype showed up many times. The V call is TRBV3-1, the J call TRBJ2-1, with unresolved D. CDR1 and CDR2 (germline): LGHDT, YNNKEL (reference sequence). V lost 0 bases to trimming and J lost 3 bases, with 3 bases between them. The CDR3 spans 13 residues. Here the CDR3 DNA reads TGTGCCAGCAGCCAAGACGGCTACAATGAGCAGTTCTTC. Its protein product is CASSQDGYNEQFF.

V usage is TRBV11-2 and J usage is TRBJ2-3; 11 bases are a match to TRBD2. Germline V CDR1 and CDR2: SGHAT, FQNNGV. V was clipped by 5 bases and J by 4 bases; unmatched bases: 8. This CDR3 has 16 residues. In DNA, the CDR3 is TGTGCCAGCAGCCCCCGGGGACTAGCGGTAGCAGATACGCAGTATTTT. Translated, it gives CASSPRGLAVADTQYF.

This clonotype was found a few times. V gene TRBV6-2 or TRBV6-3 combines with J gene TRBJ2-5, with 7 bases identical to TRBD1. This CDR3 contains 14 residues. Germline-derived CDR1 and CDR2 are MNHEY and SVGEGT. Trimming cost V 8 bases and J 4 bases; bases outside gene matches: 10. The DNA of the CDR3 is TGTGCCAGCCGATCTCTGACAGGGACAGAGACCCAGTACTTC. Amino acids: CASRSLTGTETQYF.

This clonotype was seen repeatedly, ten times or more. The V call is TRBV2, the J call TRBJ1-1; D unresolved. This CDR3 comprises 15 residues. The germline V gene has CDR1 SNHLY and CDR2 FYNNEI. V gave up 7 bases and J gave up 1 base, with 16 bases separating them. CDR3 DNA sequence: TGTGCCAGCACTCAACGGCAGGCGGGGAACACTGAAGCTTTCTTT. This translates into CASTQRQAGNTEAFF.

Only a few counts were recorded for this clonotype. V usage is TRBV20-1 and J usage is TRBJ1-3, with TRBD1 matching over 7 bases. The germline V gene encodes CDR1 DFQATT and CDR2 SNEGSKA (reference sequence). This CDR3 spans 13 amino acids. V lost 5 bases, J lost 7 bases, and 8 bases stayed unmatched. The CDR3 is CSAPPTGRNTIYF. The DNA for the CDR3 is TGCAGTGCTCCCCCGACAGGGAGGAACACCATATATTTT.